Listed here are 18 T cell receptor beta chains from one sample, sequenced in a study of shared clonotypes between healthy human individuals (dated by TCRdb to the early 2020s). Libraries were built with the immunoSEQ multiplex PCR assay. Drawn from immuneACCESS, this table holds only the in-frame rearrangements with V and J called that TCRdb kept. Clones are partly lost; checked studies trace under half to an unresolved V gene and leave the rest unexplained. The sample table records hundreds of thousands of clones; roughly 77% of these occur just once. Together, the top ten hold over 10% of the sample. Material: PBMCs. The receptors originated from a woman in her thirties or forties in good health. Some clones in this sample may be carry-over from other donors' samples.

The chain couples TRBV27 to TRBJ2-7; D may be TRBD2 (6 bases). The germline V gene encodes CDR1 MNHEY and CDR2 SMNVEV (reference sequence). Deletions cut 4 bases from V and 2 bases from J, with 12 bases between. CDR3 length: 14 amino acids. The CDR3 DNA reads TGTGCCAGCAGTTACAAAGCGGGTGCCTACGAGCAGTACTTC. This sequence encodes CASSYKAGAYEQYF.

The gene calls are TRBV27 and TRBJ2-6, with D unresolved. The ends were cut back, 0 bases at V and 1 base at J, with 7 bases in the middle. The CDR3 spans 16 residues. Germline CDR1 and CDR2: MNHEY and SMNVEV (reference sequence). The chain's CDR3 is CASSLSIGSGANVLTF. CDR3 nucleotide sequence: TGTGCCAGCAGTTTATCGATTGGATCTGGGGCCAACGTCCTGACTTTC.

The chain has TRBV5-4 and TRBJ2-7; 8 bases are shared with TRBD2. V trimming: 4 bases; J trimming: 0 bases; junction bases outside the gene matches: 6. CDR3 length equals 15 residues. In germline, CDR1 is SGHNT, CDR2 YYREEE (reference sequence). DNA for the CDR3: TGTGCCAGCAGCACAAAAAGCGGGAGCTCCTACGAGCAGTACTTC. This encodes CASSTKSGSSYEQYF.

The rearrangement links TRBV9 to TRBJ2-2; 7 bases map to TRBD2. Germline trimming cut 3 bases from V and 2 bases from J; bases unmatched to any gene: 4. This CDR3 has 15 residues. Per germline, CDR1 SGDLS and CDR2 YYNGEE. CDR3 DNA: TGTGCCAGCAGCGCCGGGACTACCAACACCGGGGAGCTGTTTTTT. As protein: CASSAGTTNTGELFF.

This clone has a single count. This chain's CDR3 is CATSREVQGNTEAFF. The CDR3 DNA reads TGTGCCACCAGCAGAGAGGTCCAGGGGAACACTGAAGCTTTCTTT. The chain links TRBV15 to TRBJ1-1, with D perhaps TRBD1 (5 bases). The V gene's germline CDR1 is LNHNV and CDR2 YYDKDF (reference sequence). This CDR3 has 15 amino acids. V was cut by 0 bases and J by 1 base, with 9 bases left in between. The whole variable domain, filled in from reference TRBV15 and TRBJ1-1, reads DAMVIQNPRYQVTQFGKPVTLSCSQTLNHNVMYWYQQKSSQAPKLLFHYYDKDFNNEADTPDNFQSRRPNTSFCFLDIRSPGLGDTAMYLCATSREVQGNTEAFFGQGTRLTVV.

This rearrangement joins TRBV19 to TRBJ2-3; a possible D gene is TRBD2 (5 bases). CDR1 is LNHDA, CDR2 SQIVND, per germline (reference sequence). The CDR3 runs to 15 residues. Trimming took 5 bases from V and 3 from J, leaving 15 bases between them. CDR3: CASSALRRETDTQYF. In DNA, the CDR3 is TGTGCCAGTAGTGCACTGAGAAGGGAGACAGATACGCAGTATTTT.

The rearrangement links TRBV11-2 to TRBJ2-1, with 7 positions matching TRBD1. The CDR3 is 14 amino acids. Germline V lookup: CDR1 SGHAT, CDR2 FQNNGV. Trimming at V came to 6 bases and at J to 4 bases, leaving 6 bases not matched to a gene. CDR3 protein: CASREPGQYNEQFF. The CDR3 DNA reads TGTGCCAGCAGGGAGCCGGGACAGTACAATGAGCAGTTCTTC.

V usage is TRBV7-2 and J usage is TRBJ1-1, with D perhaps matching TRBD1 (6 bases). CDR3 length: 13 residues. The V end lost 5 bases, the J end lost 9 bases, and 16 bases lay between the germline ends. Germline CDR1 and CDR2: SGHTA and FQGNSA. The CDR3 here is CASSRTLGGQAFF. CDR3 coding DNA: TGTGCCAGCAGCCGGACTTTGGGGGGGCAAGCTTTCTTT.

This clone was counted a single time. The CDR3 protein is CATSKGRPVSGNTIYF. The CDR3 DNA reads TGTGCCACCAGCAAAGGCAGGCCAGTCTCTGGAAACACCATATATTTT. V and J are TRBV15 and TRBJ1-3; D is unclear. The CDR3 has 16 amino acids. Trimming pared 4 bases from V and 0 bases from J, leaving 13 bases between. The germline gives CDR1 LNHNV, CDR2 YYDKDF (reference sequence).

This clone turned up a few times. This rearrangement joins TRBV28 to TRBJ1-1, with D perhaps TRBD1 (5 bases). Germline V gene sequence: CDR1 MDHEN, CDR2 SYDVKM. CDR3 length equals 16 residues. V shed 3 bases and J shed 1 base, with 15 bases lying between them. CDR3 nucleotides: TGTGCCAGCAGTTTTTATGAGGGGCGGGGGAACACTGAAGCTTTCTTT. Its translation: CASSFYEGRGNTEAFF.

This chain joins TRBV4-1 and TRBJ2-1; 12 bases are a match to TRBD2. In germline, CDR1 is MGHRA, CDR2 YSYEKL. The CDR3 spans 20 residues. V shed 0 bases and J 0 bases; nucleotides not matched to a gene: 9. In DNA, the CDR3 is TGCGCCAGCAGCCAAGAAGGGGGCGGACTAGCGGGGAGCTCCTACAATGAGCAGTTCTTC. This encodes CASSQEGGGLAGSSYNEQFF.

The rearrangement links TRBV27 to TRBJ2-1; D ambiguous. Germline V gene data show CDR1 as MNHEY and CDR2 as SMNVEV (reference sequence). V was cut by 0 bases and J by 4 bases, with 16 bases left in between. CDR3 size: 17 residues. The CDR3 bases are TGTGCCAGCAGTTTATCTCCCCCACCCTCCGTTTACAATGAGCAGTTCTTC. It yields the protein CASSLSPPPSVYNEQFF.

The genes are TRBV7-3 and TRBJ2-3, with 7 bases lining up with TRBD2. V was pared by 0 bases and J by 4 bases, with 4 bases of the junction left unmatched. Germline CDR1 reads SGHTA; CDR2 reads FQGTGA. The CDR3 totals 15 residues. DNA of the CDR3: TGTGCCAGCAGCTTAACTTTCGCGGGAGCAGATACGCAGTATTTT. Protein: CASSLTFAGADTQYF.

The count of this clone is one. J is TRBJ2-5 and V is TRBV4-1; 11 bases agree with TRBD2. J lost 2 bases, V lost 1 base, and 6 bases had no gene match. This CDR3 is built from 17 residues. CDR1 and CDR2 (germline): MGHRA, YSYEKL. CDR3 nucleotide sequence: TGCGCCAGCAGCCAAGGGTTACTAGCGGGGGTGCAAGAGACCCAGTACTTC. This gives the protein CASSQGLLAGVQETQYF.

V usage is TRBV7-8 and J usage is TRBJ1-4; 8 nucleotides agree with TRBD1. CDR3 length equals 18 residues. Germline V lookup: CDR1 SGHVS, CDR2 FQNEAQ. Unmatched junction bases numbered 18, after V lost 4 bases and J lost 8 bases. CDR3 sequence: CASSYFLVTTGVGEKLFF. CDR3 bases: TGTGCCAGCAGCTACTTTTTGGTGACGACAGGGGTTGGCGAAAAACTGTTTTTT.

This clone was seen repeatedly, ten times or more. The same CDR3 is also encoded by other DNA sequences in this sample. The V gene is TRBV28, the J gene TRBJ1-5; 7 positions match TRBD1. CDR3 length: 15 amino acids. Trimming cost V 4 bases and J 3 bases; bases outside gene matches: 6. CDR1 and CDR2 from the germline V gene are MDHEN and SYDVKM. CDR3 loop: CASSSPTGNNQPQHF. As DNA, the CDR3 is TGTGCCAGCAGTTCCCCGACAGGGAACAATCAGCCCCAGCATTTT.

DNA for the CDR3: TGTGCCAGCAGCTTGGCCCCTGGGGGGATAAATGAGCAGTTCTTC. This codes for CASSLAPGGINEQFF. The chain links TRBV5-4 to TRBJ2-1; tentative D call: TRBD2 (6 bases). CDR1 is SGHNT, CDR2 YYREEE, per germline (reference sequence). The V and J ends lost 0 bases and 7 bases respectively, with 14 bases between them. The CDR3 runs 15 residues.

Comments on this clone: The likely explanation is a read error, given a far larger clone one base away. The genes are TRBV6-1 and TRBJ1-2; D gene ambiguous. Per germline, CDR1 MNHNS and CDR2 SASEGT. The CDR3 runs to 15 residues. The CDR3 spells CVSSEASTGGYGYTF. Here the CDR3 DNA reads TGTGTCAGCAGTGAAGCATCGACCGGCGGGTATGGCTACACCTTC.